This T cell receptor beta chain appears in the sequencing data of a study of blood T cell repertoires in COVID-19. Repertoires were generated with immunoSEQ multiplex PCR, while TCRdb's copy carries only in-frame clones and drops some. In the table there are roughly 150,000 clones, 70% to 90% of which are singletons. Germline V gene lookup returns CDR1 LGHDT and CDR2 YNNKEL (reference sequence). The V end lost 2 bases, the J end lost 1 base, and 8 bases lay between the germline ends. There are 14 residues in the CDR3. The receptor was derived from a woman in her 40s who had recovered from COVID-19. The chain uses TRBV3-1 (or the pseudogene TRBV3-2) and TRBJ1-2, with unresolved D. The sample taken for sequencing was PBMCs or T cells enriched from blood (not recorded which). The CDR3 DNA reads TGTGCCAGCAGCCAATCACCAGGTAACTATGGCTACACCTTC. Protein: CASSQSPGNYGYTF.